These 11 T cell receptor beta chains were sequenced from one sample in a study of T cells in Graves' hyperthyroidism and ophthalmopathy (dated by TCRdb to between 2018 and 2021). The receptor library was made with multiplex PCR. Sequenced on an Illumina HiSeq 2000. The TCR beta CDR3 regions were amplified from the RNA transcripts. The first round of RT-PCR for the TCR CDR3 was performed with the HTBI primer set and the Qiagen OneStep RT-PCR kit. The public sequencing data were trimmed at Q25 with fastp and processed into clonotypes with MiXCR by TCRdb, which kept only in-frame beta chains. All rows with the same CDR3 protein become a single entry with the most common DNA and genes. Present in this sample are more than 550,000 distinct CDR3 sequences, around 16% of which were seen just once. The ten largest clonotypes hold 15% to 18% of the sample. Sample: blood. The receptors shown here come from a middle-aged man with Graves' hyperthyroidism.

This clonotype was found many times. The genes are TRBV7-2 and TRBJ2-3; D may match TRBD1 or TRBD2 (5 bases each). The length of the CDR3 is 15 residues. Germline V gives CDR1 SGHTA, CDR2 FQGNSA. Trimming removed 5 bases from V and 1 base from J, with 13 bases in between. CDR3 nucleotide sequence: TGTGCCAGCAGCCCCGGGGCGCTCCGCACAGATACGCAGTATTTT. Translation gives CASSPGALRTDTQYF.

Ten or more counts support this clonotype. This sequence joins TRBV28 and TRBJ2-7; 12 bases fit TRBD1. Germline CDR1 reads MDHEN; CDR2 reads SYDVKM. The J segment lost 5 bases and the V segment lost 7 bases, leaving 12 bases of the junction unmatched. The CDR3 sequence is 16 residues long. The CDR3 coding sequence is TGTGCCAGCACCGAAACCGGGACAGGGGGCTTTCACGAGCAGTACTTC. It yields the protein CASTETGTGGFHEQYF.

This clonotype was seen at least ten times. The V call is TRBV28, the J call TRBJ2-5; TRBD2 agrees at 13 bases. From germline, CDR1 is MDHEN and CDR2 SYDVKM. Trimming cost V 6 bases and J 7 bases; bases outside gene matches: 8. This CDR3 is 15 amino acids long. The CDR3 region has the DNA TGTGCCAGCAGCATACTAGCGGGAGGGCCCGGGACCCAGTACTTC. Amino acid sequence: CASSILAGGPGTQYF. Full variable domain (missing parts from reference TRBV28 and TRBJ2-5): DVKVTQSSRYLVKRTGEKVFLECVQDMDHENMFWYRQDPGLGLRLIYFSYDVKMKEKGDIPEGYSVSREKKERFSLILESASTNQTSMYLCASSILAGGPGTQYFGPGTRLLVL.

V and J are TRBV30 and TRBJ2-7, with TRBD2 as a possible D gene (6 bases). The V gene lost 4 bases and the J gene lost 3 bases, with 16 bases spanning the gap. The CDR3 contains 14 residues. CDR1 and CDR2 from the germline V gene are GTSNPN and SVGIG (reference sequence). The CDR3: CAWKSASAFYEQYF. DNA for the CDR3: TGTGCCTGGAAATCCGCTAGCGCCTTCTACGAGCAGTACTTC.

This clonotype was counted at least ten times. The V gene is TRBV12-3 or TRBV12-4, the J gene TRBJ2-1, with D possibly being TRBD1 (6 bases). V lost 4 bases, J lost 4 bases, and 14 bases lay in between. The CDR3 sequence is 15 residues long. CDR3 DNA sequence: TGTGCCAGCAGTTCGGACAGACTGGGGTACAATGAGCAGTTCTTC. Its protein is CASSSDRLGYNEQFF.

The CDR3 nucleotides are TGTGCCAGCAGTGGGGACGGTTTTTACGAGCAGTTCTTC. It translates to CASSGDGFYEQFF. This chain joins TRBV27 and TRBJ2-7; D might be TRBD1 or TRBD2, each matching 5 bases. The J call may be incorrect, as the DNA end agrees better with TRBJ2-1. The CDR3 loop spans 13 amino acids. Germline lookup yields CDR1 MNHEY and CDR2 SMNVEV (reference sequence).

The chain has TRBV27 and TRBJ1-4; D may be TRBD1 (5 bases). V lost 6 bases and J 4 bases, leaving 12 bases between the germline ends. Germline V gene sequence: CDR1 MNHEY, CDR2 SMNVEV (reference sequence). The CDR3 sequence is 14 residues long. CDR3 nucleotides: TGTGCCAGCAGGGGGACGGGCTATAATGAAAAACTGTTTTTT. Protein product: CASRGTGYNEKLFF. The whole variable domain, remainder taken from reference TRBV27 and TRBJ1-4, is EAQVTQNPRYLITVTGKKLTVTCSQNMNHEYMSWYRQDPGLGLRQIYYSMNVEVTDKGDVPEGYKVSRKEKRNFPLILESPSPNQTSLYFCASRGTGYNEKLFFGSGTQLSVL.

In its sample, this clonotype was seen many times. The chain uses TRBV18 and TRBJ2-3, with 7 nucleotides matching TRBD1. Germline V gene lookup returns CDR1 KGHSH and CDR2 LQKENI. This CDR3 comprises 15 residues. The trim removed 3 bases at V and 0 bases at J, leaving 3 bases unmatched. Here the CDR3 reads CASSPTTGSTDTQYF. CDR3 DNA sequence: TGTGCCAGCTCACCCACGACAGGGAGCACAGATACGCAGTATTTT.

This clonotype has ten or more counts. Germline is not matched at one junction end, which may reflect a read error. This chain uses TRBV18 with TRBJ2-1, with a tentative D call TRBD1 (5 bases). The CDR3 covers 13 residues. Germline lookup yields CDR1 KGHSH and CDR2 LQKENI. CDR3 DNA: TGTGCCAGCTCCCCACTCGACAGCGCTGAGCAGTTCTTC. This gives the protein CASSPLDSAEQFF.

The gene calls are TRBV20-1 and TRBJ2-3; TRBD2 agrees at 10 bases. Germline loops: CDR1 DFQATT, CDR2 SNEGSKA (reference sequence). The CDR3 length is 13 residues. Trimming took 6 bases from V and 6 from J; bases not matched to a gene: 6. The CDR3 sequence is CSAVLGLADTQYF. CDR3 DNA: TGCAGTGCCGTACTGGGACTAGCGGATACGCAGTATTTT.

This clonotype was found many times. The J gene is TRBJ2-1, the V gene TRBV28, with 7 bases identical to TRBD2. V lost 7 bases to trimming and J lost 3 bases; unmatched junction nucleotides: 9. Looked up from germline, CDR1 is MDHEN and CDR2 is SYDVKM. The CDR3 loop spans 15 amino acids. The CDR3 region is CASTLSGTNYNEQFF. DNA for the CDR3: TGTGCCAGCACCCTTTCCGGGACTAACTACAATGAGCAGTTCTTC.